Following are 10 T cell receptor beta chains from one sample sequenced in a study of blood T cell repertoires in COVID-19. Only in-frame clones appear in the TCRdb table, and some are missing; sequencing was by immunoSEQ multiplex PCR. This sample carries some 150,000 clones, roughly 87% of them seen once, and the ten largest clones take 0.75% to 0.95%. The sequenced sample was peripheral blood. The receptor set was obtained from a woman in her 50s with acute or convalescent COVID-19.

On this clone: Other DNA sequences of this sample code for an identical CDR3. The rearrangement links TRBV11-2 to TRBJ1-1; the D is unclear. Germline CDR1 is SGHAT and CDR2 is FQNNGV. With 3 bases removed from V and 1 base from J, the gap between germline ends came to 6 bases. The CDR3 is made up of 13 amino acids. CDR3 protein: CASSFRQNTEAFF. For the CDR3, the DNA is TGTGCCAGCAGCTTTCGACAGAACACTGAAGCTTTCTTT.

The CDR3 here is CASSEHNQPQHF. CDR3 coding DNA: TGTGCCAGCAGTGAACACAATCAGCCCCAGCATTTT. The chain carries TRBV6-1 and TRBJ1-5; unclear D gene. The CDR3 has 12 amino acids. Germline CDR1 and CDR2: MNHNS and SASEGT. V shed 2 bases and J shed 3 bases, with 2 bases lying between them.

The rearrangement links TRBV20-1 to TRBJ1-1, with D possibly being TRBD1 (5 bases). Germline V gene lookup returns CDR1 DFQATT and CDR2 SNEGSKA (reference sequence). The CDR3 spans 14 residues. Trimming shortened V by 3 bases and J by 0 bases, and 11 bases separated the two germline ends. In DNA form, the CDR3 reads TGCAGTGCTAGTAGAGGCAGGGTGAACACTGAAGCTTTCTTT. It translates to CSASRGRVNTEAFF.

The rearrangement uses TRBV28 and TRBJ1-5; no clear D. Germline V gives CDR1 MDHEN, CDR2 SYDVKM. Deletions cut 5 bases from V and 11 bases from J, with 22 bases between. There are 15 residues in the CDR3. The CDR3 loop is CASSPPGEGKSAQHF. CDR3 coding DNA: TGTGCCAGCAGTCCCCCTGGGGAGGGTAAATCAGCCCAGCATTTT. The variable domain in full, with the rest retrieved from reference TRBV28 and TRBJ1-5, is DVKVTQSSRYLVKRTGEKVFLECVQDMDHENMFWYRQDPGLGLRLIYFSYDVKMKEKGDIPEGYSVSREKKERFSLILESASTNQTSMYLCASSPPGEGKSAQHFGDGTRLSIL.

CDR3 nucleotides: TGCGCCAGCAGGGCAACAGGGAACACTGAAGCTTTCTTT. This encodes CASRATGNTEAFF. The chain carries TRBV5-1 and TRBJ1-1; weak D call: TRBD1 (5 bases). This CDR3 has 13 residues. The germline gives CDR1 SGHRS, CDR2 YFSETQ. V gave up 5 bases and J gave up 1 base, with 9 bases separating them.

This chain connects TRBV9 to TRBJ1-1; D unclear. Trimming removed 0 bases at V and 7 bases at J, with 7 bases between. Looked up from germline, CDR1 is SGDLS and CDR2 is YYNGEE. The CDR3 is made up of 12 amino acids. The CDR3 loop reads CASSVAHGEAFF. CDR3 DNA sequence: TGTGCCAGCAGCGTAGCTCACGGTGAAGCTTTCTTT.

The sample holds a few counts of this clone. V is TRBV25-1 and J is TRBJ2-3; D uncertain. This CDR3 comprises 16 residues. Trimming shortened V by 5 bases and J by 0 bases, and 15 bases separated the two germline ends. The germline CDR1 and CDR2 sequences are MGHDK and SYGVNS. Here the CDR3 DNA reads TGTGCCAGCAGTCTGGGCTCCCTGGGTAGCACAGATACGCAGTATTTT. Translation gives CASSLGSLGSTDTQYF.

In this sample, this clone turned up a few times. This chain links TRBV5-1 with TRBJ2-1; TRBD1 aligns across 9 bases. Germline values: CDR1 SGHRS, CDR2 YFSETQ. The CDR3 sequence is 12 residues long. After removal of 1 base from V and 12 bases from J, the junction contained 2 bases not matched to a gene. CDR3 sequence: CASSLMDRGQFF. For the CDR3, the DNA is TGCGCCAGCAGCTTGATGGACAGGGGGCAGTTCTTC.

This clone was recorded once. The genes are TRBV7-6 and TRBJ2-7, with D perhaps matching TRBD2 (6 bases). Germline V gives CDR1 SGHVS, CDR2 FNYEAQ. V was shortened by 1 base and J by 4 bases, with 17 bases between the two germline ends. CDR3 length: 16 residues. CDR3 nucleotides: TGTGCCAGCAGCTTAGTCGCGGAGGGGCAGACTTACGAGCAGTACTTC. Its protein is CASSLVAEGQTYEQYF.

This clone was seen a handful of times. This chain uses TRBV5-1 with TRBJ2-7; 9 nucleotides line up with TRBD1. This CDR3 has 14 residues. Per the germline V gene, CDR1 is SGHRS and CDR2 is YFSETQ. V was pared by 0 bases and J by 5 bases, with 3 bases of the junction left unmatched. CDR3 sequence reads: CASSLAGQGNEQYF. Written as DNA, the CDR3 is TGCGCCAGCAGCTTGGCCGGACAGGGGAACGAGCAGTACTTC.